These 13 T cell receptor beta chains were sequenced from one sample in a study of vaccination and CD4 T cells after COVID-19. Treatment noted: approximately 9-day PBMC culture with coronavirus spike peptide pools or control peptides (ViraFEST assay). The study sequenced cultured CD4+ T cell DNA using the Oncomine TCR Beta short-read assay. TCRdb independently ran MiXCR on the PCR reads; one entry per CDR3 protein. The table has 11,000 or so distinct CDR3 sequences, 44% seen once. Their target antigens are unknown. The sequenced sample consisted of CD4+ T cells from blood, cultured in vitro. The receptors stem from a human donor who had recovered from COVID-19.

The rearrangement uses TRBV7-2 and TRBJ1-6, with a possible D match to TRBD1 (6 bases). Germline loops: CDR1 SGHTA, CDR2 FQGNSA. The ends were cut back, 2 bases at V and 4 bases at J, with 18 bases in the middle. The CDR3 has 18 residues. The CDR3, as DNA: TGTGCCAGCAGCTTATCACTAATCTTACAGGGATATAATTCACCCCTCCACTTT. It specifies CASSLSLILQGYNSPLHF.

V is TRBV27 and J is TRBJ2-5; tentatively, D is TRBD2 (7 bases). V was shortened by 1 base and J by 3 bases, with 12 bases between the two germline ends. The CDR3 length is 15 residues. Germline assignment: CDR1 MNHEY and CDR2 SMNVEV (reference sequence). Written as DNA, the CDR3 is TGTGCCAGCAGTTTATGGGGGGGGGCCGAAGAGACCCAGTACTTC. Its translation is CASSLWGGAEETQYF.

This clonotype was recorded a few times. The chain has TRBV20-1 and TRBJ1-2; perhaps TRBD1 as D (5 bases). The V and J ends lost 3 bases and 2 bases respectively, with 10 bases between them. The germline V gene encodes CDR1 DFQATT and CDR2 SNEGSKA (reference sequence). This CDR3 has 13 amino acids. As DNA, the CDR3 is TGCAGTGCTAGGGCCAGGGTAAACTATGGCTACACCTTC. It is translated as CSARARVNYGYTF.

In this sample, this clonotype turned up a few times. V and J are TRBV11-2 and TRBJ1-6, with TRBD1 matching 9 bases. CDR3 length: 16 residues. Germline-derived CDR1 and CDR2 are SGHAT and FQNNGV. With V trimmed by 5 bases and J by 6 bases, 8 bases remained unmatched. This chain's CDR3 is CASSKRTGATNSPLHF. Here the CDR3 DNA reads TGTGCCAGCAGCAAACGGACAGGGGCGACTAATTCACCCCTCCACTTT.

This clonotype was observed a handful of times. This chain uses TRBV14 with TRBJ1-2; D is uncertain. This CDR3 is 14 amino acids long. V was cut by 1 base and J by 1 base, with 7 bases left in between. Germline V lookup: CDR1 SGHDN, CDR2 FVKESK. CDR3 protein: CASSQVNVNYGYTF. The CDR3 nucleotides are TGTGCCAGCAGCCAAGTCAACGTTAACTATGGCTACACCTTC.

This clonotype was picked up a small number of times. The rearrangement uses TRBV4-3 and TRBJ2-7; D unresolved. The V end was cut by 0 bases, the J end by 6 bases, with 6 bases between. This CDR3 spans 12 amino acids. The germline V gene encodes CDR1 LGHNA and CDR2 YSLEER. CDR3 sequence reads: CASSQDFGEQYF. CDR3 DNA sequence: TGCGCCAGCAGCCAAGATTTTGGCGAGCAGTACTTC.

The table lists this clonotype with a few counts. The J gene is TRBJ1-1, the V gene TRBV6-2 or TRBV6-3, with TRBD1 identical over 8 bases. The CDR3 has 15 amino acids. V was pared by 6 bases and J by 1 base, with 7 bases of the junction left unmatched. Germline CDR1 and CDR2: MNHEY and SVGEGT. CDR3 coding DNA: TGTGCCAGCAGGTCGTGGACAGGGCGGAACACTGAAGCTTTCTTT. Its protein is CASRSWTGRNTEAFF.

The chain links TRBV6-1 to TRBJ1-1; D remains unclear. The CDR3 is made up of 13 amino acids. Germline V gene data show CDR1 as MNHNS and CDR2 as SASEGT. V dropped 7 bases and J dropped 1 base, with 10 bases sitting between them. The CDR3 spells CASILDGNTEAFF. CDR3 DNA sequence: TGTGCCAGCATATTGGACGGGAACACTGAAGCTTTCTTT.

By proportion, this clonotype is medium-sized. The chain combines TRBV12-3 or TRBV12-4 with TRBJ1-5; possibly TRBD1 for D (5 bases). This CDR3 region has 12 residues. V was shortened by 9 bases and J by 2 bases, with 8 bases between the two germline ends. The CDR3 loop is CASGGGNQPQHF. CDR3 DNA: TGTGCCAGTGGGGGGGGCAATCAGCCCCAGCATTTT.

The rearrangement uses TRBV24-1 and TRBJ2-1, with 7 bases lining up with TRBD2. The V gene's germline CDR1 is KGHDR and CDR2 SFDVKD. The CDR3 consists of 15 residues. The V segment lost 7 bases and the J segment 5 bases; nucleotides outside the gene matches: 10. CDR3 coding DNA: TGTGCCACCAGAGAAGGCGGGGGACTCCACAATGAGCAGTTCTTC. It translates to CATREGGGLHNEQFF.

Relative to its sample, this clonotype is large. This chain uses TRBV27 with TRBJ2-7; 10 nucleotides align to TRBD2. Germline-derived CDR1 and CDR2 are MNHEY and SMNVEV (reference sequence). The CDR3 totals 19 residues. Trimming removed 5 bases from V and 3 bases from J; junction bases left unmatched: 19. CDR3 coding DNA: TGTGCCAGCAGTCTCCCGCGGCTAGATACTAGCGGGACTTACTACGAGCAGTACTTC. It is translated as CASSLPRLDTSGTYYEQYF.

This clonotype showed up just once. V gene TRBV30 combines with J gene TRBJ2-1; the match to TRBD2 covers 12 bases. The V segment lost 3 bases and the J segment 11 bases; nucleotides outside the gene matches: 8. The CDR3 spans 14 residues. Per the germline V gene, CDR1 is GTSNPN and CDR2 is SVGIG (reference sequence). The CDR3 nucleotides are TGTGCCTGGAGGACTAGCGGGGGCCTCGGAAAGCAGTTCTTC. This gives the protein CAWRTSGGLGKQFF. Looking up the rest from reference TRBV30 and TRBJ2-1 gives the full variable domain: SQTIHQWPATLVQPVGSPLSLECTVEGTSNPNLYWYRQAAGRGLQLLFYSVGIGQISSEVPQNLSASRPQDRQFILSSKKLLLSDSGFYLCAWRTSGGLGKQFFGPGTRLTVL.

The table lists this clonotype with a few counts. This chain joins TRBV20-1 and TRBJ2-7, with D uncertain. The CDR3 has 12 amino acids. Deletions cut 8 bases from V and 1 base from J, with 12 bases between. Germline-derived CDR1 and CDR2 are DFQATT and SNEGSKA (reference sequence). The CDR3 is CSFKGSSYEQYF. The CDR3 DNA sequence: TGCAGTTTTAAGGGAAGTTCCTACGAGCAGTACTTC.